This T cell receptor (beta chain) was found in a study of T cell responses to AZD1222 COVID-19 vaccine. Turning to the study itself: Pooled together were second doses at about 4 or about 12 weeks. Study-wide results and caveats: Along spike, vaccine-associated CD4 TCRs were found throughout, with dominance at 160-218 and 743-854. Donors were chiefly white British, with a greater number of females, and clonal diversity was perhaps underestimated.

Libraries were prepared by immunoSEQ multiplex PCR; TCRdb keeps only in-frame clonotypes and omits some of them. This sample carries about 140,000 clones, 80% to 95% of them seen once, and the ten largest clones take about 3%. This CDR3 has 14 residues. V lost 3 bases to trimming and J lost 2 bases, with 10 bases between them. Germline V gene lookup returns CDR1 MGHRA and CDR2 YSYEKL. For this clone: Its antigen is as yet unknown.

The rearrangement joins TRBV4-1 to TRBJ1-1; possibly TRBD1 for D (6 bases). The sample was peripheral blood, taken on day 0 of AZD1222 vaccination. This receptor was identified in an adult in good health. CDR3 protein: CASSQRTANTEAFF. The CDR3 bases are TGCGCCAGCAGCCAGAGGACAGCCAACACTGAAGCTTTCTTT.